This T cell receptor beta chain is drawn from a study of shared clonotypes between healthy human individuals (dated by TCRdb to about 2020). With respect to the entire study: A few men and a couple of women, aged 18 to 49 years, made up the cohort. To estimate repertoire size and how much clonotype sharing occurs between individuals, the study deeply sequenced the blood TCR repertoires of several healthy adults. To increase sequencing depth and limit assay-specific biases, TCR repertoire library preparation and sequencing were carried out by different laboratories using diverse techniques. Between about 0.9 and 9 billion PBMCs per donor were obtained by leukapheresis. Results and caveats for the whole study, not just this receptor: The genetic and exposure-history diversity represented was limited by the small number of donors. Based on pairwise subsampling, the degree of clonotype sharing among donors was expected to be affected by sequencing depth. Sampling was limited to blood, and TCR repertoires in tissue likely differ from TCR repertoires in blood.

Comment on this clone: Its antigen remains unidentified. No much larger clone is present one base from it, and per-base qualities are unavailable.

The donors were healthy, HIV-negative adults who had no recently reported acute infections or vaccinations. All donors were Caucasian adults living in Nashville, Tennessee, USA. In the unsorted samples, approximately 85 million PBMCs were counted, and genomic DNA was extracted using the QIAamp DNA Blood Mini kit. After blood collection by leukapheresis, PBMCs were isolated using Ficoll-Histopaque density gradient centrifugation and then cryopreserved in the vapor phase of liquid nitrogen. Using the deep immunoSEQ assay, multiplex PCR amplified TCR CDR3 regions from genomic DNA. Extracted genomic DNA from each cell subset was distributed evenly across all wells of several immunoSEQ 96-well plates, and each plate was treated as a replicate. For unsorted PBMC, each replicate PCR was loaded with about 280 ng genomic DNA, equivalent to tens of thousands of T cell genomes. Unsorted PBMC genomic DNA was sequenced across ten immunoSEQ deep assay plates. The purified libraries were quantified using a Qubit 3.0 fluorometer, sized with a Bioanalyzer 2100, and then quantified again using the KAPA Library Quantification kit. A separate single-read 150-cycle Illumina NextSeq 550 flow cell was used to sequence each immunoSEQ 96-well plate. In the original analysis: Because only junctional sequences without quality scores were contained in the immunoSEQ output, filtering matching that applied to full-length reads could not be performed. To assign V/J genes and CDR3, sequences were annotated against IMGT germline references using PyIR, a Python wrapper for IgBLAST v1.9. Reads with weak V/J assignments (E-value above 1e-6), missing CDR3, stop codons, out-of-frame junctions, or ambiguous translated residues were removed. V3J clonotypes were defined as sequences sharing an identical inferred V gene, J gene, and CDR3 amino acid sequence. The percentage overlap between two repertoires was calculated by dividing the number of shared unique clonotypes by the size of the smaller repertoire. Richness of each repertoire was evaluated using RTK rarefaction, the Chao1 estimator, and Recon v2.1 estimates of unobserved clonotypes. The clones in this table, taken by TCRdb from immuneACCESS, are in-frame only. Not every clone is retained; where verified, under half of the shortfall comes from an unresolved V gene, and the cause of the rest is unknown. D and trimming were read from the DNA, whereas the V and J calls and clone size are those reported in that table. The sample includes fewer than 600,000 clones, with 79% observed a single time. The ten biggest clones cover 13% of the sample.

The germline V gene supplies CDR1 SGDLS and CDR2 YYNGEE. V is pruned by 6 bases and J by 5 bases, leaving 7 bases of the junction without a gene match. Its CDR3 holds 14 amino acids, cysteine through phenylalanine. The kept DNA is CDR3 alone, 42 bases in frame from the first base. The sequence was collected from a woman aged 35 to 49 in good health. Some clones in this sample may be carry-over from other donors' samples. Sequencing used PBMCs. This sequence uses TRBV9 and TRBJ2-3; 9 central bases correspond to TRBD1. The CDR3 reads as follows: CASNLQGAEDTQYF. DNA sequence: TGTGCCAGCAATTTACAGGGGGCTGAAGATACGCAGTATTTT.